Listed below are T cell receptor beta chains from one sample, sequenced in a study of post-analysis software for immune sequencing data. TCRdb analysed the PCR reads with MiXCR anew, one entry per CDR3 protein. The sample has approximately 460,000 distinct CDR3 sequences; 40% to 55% are singletons. The sample comprised blood. Receptors originate from a girl between 5 and 17 years old with multiple sclerosis. Each CDR3 is given with its conserved first and last residue. The D gene is left open where the match is weak. The size entry is marked missing in some rows and otherwise reads once, few, many or a size class.

V	D	J	size	DNA	CDR3
TRBV2	TRBD2	TRBJ2-1	once	TGTGCCAGCAGCGGTCCAGCGGGAGGTAATGAGCAGTTCTTC	CASSGPAGGNEQFF
TRBV7-9	TRBD2	TRBJ2-1	NA	TGTGCCAGCAGGGGTAAGGGACTAGCCGGCTACAATGAGCAGTTCTTC	CASRGKGLAGYNEQFF
TRBV29-1	TRBD2	TRBJ2-1	NA	TGCAGCGTTGAGGGGATCGAGGGCGGGGGGGAGCAGTTCTTC	CSVEGIEGGGEQFF
TRBV18	TRBD2	TRBJ2-3	NA	TGTGCCAGCTCACCTCCACCGGCTAGCGGGAGGTTGGATACGCAGTATTTT	CASSPPPASGRLDTQYF
TRBV11-1	NA	TRBJ2-1	NA	TGTGCCAGCAGAGGACGGGCGGCCGGGTCCTACCTCAATGAGCAGTTCTTC	CASRGRAAGSYLNEQFF
TRBV7-9	NA	TRBJ1-2	NA	TGTGCCAGCAGCTTAGCGTCCGGCCAGAGCTTGCCCTATGGCTACACCTTC	CASSLASGQSLPYGYTF
TRBV18	TRBD2	TRBJ2-7	NA	TGTGCCAGCTCACCACGGGAGGGAAAGGGGTTCGACGAGCAGTACTTC	CASSPREGKGFDEQYF
TRBV12-3/TRBV12-4	TRBD2	TRBJ2-5	NA	TGTGCCAGCAGTTCAGGACTAGTGTCCCACAATGAGCAGTACTTC	CASSSGLVSHNEQYF
TRBV7-9	NA	TRBJ1-2	NA	TGTGCCAGCAGCTTTTCTGGAGGGGGGTCCGGCTATGGCTACACCTTC	CASSFSGGGSGYGYTF
TRBV29-1	NA	TRBJ2-7	NA	TGCAGCGCCTCGTCCGGGTCTAGCGAGCAGTACTTC	CSASSGSSEQYF
TRBV24-1	NA	TRBJ1-2	few	TGTGCCACCAGTGAAAAGAGGGGGAACTATGGCTACACCTTC	CATSEKRGNYGYTF
TRBV3-1	NA	TRBJ2-1	NA	TGTGCCAGCTCAACGGGACCCTACAATGAGCAGTTCTTC	CASSTGPYNEQFF
TRBV7-2	TRBD1	TRBJ2-7	once	TGTGCCAGCAGCTTCCACCGGGACAGCACCTACGAGCAGTACTTC	CASSFHRDSTYEQYF
TRBV7-2	NA	TRBJ2-7	few	TGTGCCAGCAGCTTAGCACGGACCGTCTACGAGCAGTACTTC	CASSLARTVYEQYF
TRBV20-1	NA	TRBJ2-3	few	TGCAGTGCCCCGTTGTCCGATACGCAGTATTTT	CSAPLSDTQYF
TRBV3-1	TRBD2	TRBJ2-5	NA	TGTGCCAGCAGCCACCCACTGGGCGGGGGGGAGACCCAGTACTTC	CASSHPLGGGETQYF
TRBV21-1	NA	TRBJ2-4	few	TGTGCCAGCAGCGCCCCGTCGGACCCGGGCCTGAACATTCAGTACTTC	CASSAPSDPGLNIQYF
TRBV10-3	TRBD1	TRBJ2-4	once	TGTGCCATCGGGCCCGGGACAGGGGCCTCTCTAGCCAAAAACATTCAGTACTTC	CAIGPGTGASLAKNIQYF
TRBV15	TRBD2	TRBJ2-5	few	TGTGCCACCAGCGGATCTAGCGGGACGGGAGAGACCCAGTACTTC	CATSGSSGTGETQYF
TRBV6-1	NA	TRBJ2-6	once	TGTGCCAGCAGCCGGAGAAGGACAGCCTATTCTGGGGCCAACGTCCTGACTTTC	CASSRRRTAYSGANVLTF
TRBV29-1	NA	TRBJ1-2	NA	TGCAGCGTTGGGGGCAGGACGGGCTATGGCTACACCTTC	CSVGGRTGYGYTF
TRBV12-3/TRBV12-4	NA	TRBJ1-5	few	TGTGCCAGCAGCCGAGCTCAGGGGCGTCAGCCCCAGCATTTT	CASSRAQGRQPQHF
TRBV20-1	TRBD1	TRBJ2-5	NA	TGCAGTGCTCCAGGGGGCGAGCAAGAGACCCAGTACTTC	CSAPGGEQETQYF
TRBV12-3/TRBV12-4	NA	TRBJ2-3	NA	TGTGCCAGCAGCCCCTCCCCAAGGGATATTGTGGATACGCAGTATTTT	CASSPSPRDIVDTQYF
TRBV11-2	NA	TRBJ1-1	NA	TGTGCCAGCTCGGACACTGAAGCTTTCTTT	CASSDTEAFF
TRBV20-1	NA	TRBJ1-6	NA	TGCAGTGCTAGAGATCACGGCGCAGGGGTGGATAATTCACCCCTCCACTTT	CSARDHGAGVDNSPLHF
TRBV20-1	TRBD1	TRBJ1-5	once	TGCAGTGCCCACTCAGGAGTCACTCTGAGACAGGGAGAAGGTCAGCCCCAGCATTTT	CSAHSGVTLRQGEGQPQHF
TRBV2	NA	TRBJ1-4	few	TGTGCCAGCACTCTGGGTCCTAATGAAAAACTGTTTTTT	CASTLGPNEKLFF
TRBV10-3	NA	TRBJ2-1	NA	TGTGCCATCAGTGCTAGGGGCAGCGCGAGGAATGAGCAGTTCTTC	CAISARGSARNEQFF
TRBV20-1	TRBD1	TRBJ2-5	few	TGCAGTGCTCCAGACAGGGGATTCCAGTACTTC	CSAPDRGFQYF
TRBV9	TRBD1	TRBJ1-1	NA	TGTGCCAGCAGCGCTCGTTACGCCGGGACAGGGGGCATGAACACTGAAGCTTTCTTT	CASSARYAGTGGMNTEAFF
TRBV20-1	TRBD1	TRBJ2-5	NA	TGCAGTGCTTCTCCCGGGACAGGGGTGCAAGAGACCCAGTACTTC	CSASPGTGVQETQYF
TRBV6-5	TRBD1	TRBJ2-1	NA	TGTGCCAGCAAAAACAGGGGAGAGAGTGAGCAGTTCTTC	CASKNRGESEQFF
TRBV4-1	TRBD1	TRBJ2-7	few	TGCGCCAGCAGCCCACTCTCGGGACAGGCGCCCTACGAGCAGTACTTC	CASSPLSGQAPYEQYF
TRBV20-1	NA	TRBJ2-7	NA	TGCAGTGCTTCAGGTGGGATGCTGGCTGGCTCCTACGAGCAGTACTTC	CSASGGMLAGSYEQYF
TRBV28	TRBD1	TRBJ1-2	NA	TGTGCCAGCAGTCAAACAGGGGAGGGGGGCTACACCTTC	CASSQTGEGGYTF
TRBV20-1	TRBD2	TRBJ2-3	NA	TGCAGTGCCCCGCAGCGGGAGCCTGAAGATACGCAGTATTTT	CSAPQREPEDTQYF
TRBV6-6	NA	TRBJ2-7	NA	TGTGCCAGCAGCCCCCAGGGTCCCTCCTACGAGCAGTACTTC	CASSPQGPSYEQYF
TRBV20-1	TRBD2	TRBJ2-1	NA	TGCAGTGCTAGAGATGGGCGGGAGGACGCTTCCCACAATGAGCAGTTCTTC	CSARDGREDASHNEQFF
TRBV10-3	NA	TRBJ2-1	NA	TGTGCCATCAGTGACAGTCAGCAAAAGGGCACAAAAGACCAGTTCTTC	CAISDSQQKGTKDQFF
TRBV29-1	NA	TRBJ2-7	once	TGCAGCGGTGGAAGGGGAAGATACGAGCAGTACTTC	CSGGRGRYEQYF
TRBV11-2	TRBD2	TRBJ2-1	NA	TGTGCCAGCAGCCCGGGGACTAGCGGCCTAAGCTCCTACAATGAGCAGTTCTTC	CASSPGTSGLSSYNEQFF
TRBV28	TRBD1	TRBJ1-2	NA	TGTGCCAGCAGTTTATATGGGACAGGGGGCTATAACTATGGCTACACCTTC	CASSLYGTGGYNYGYTF
TRBV29-1	TRBD2	TRBJ2-7	few	TGCAGCATAGCGGGCGGTACGTCCTACGAGCAGTACTTC	CSIAGGTSYEQYF
TRBV13	TRBD2	TRBJ2-7	few	TGTGCCAGCAGCCCAGTAGGTGCGGGAGCCTACGAGCAGTACTTC	CASSPVGAGAYEQYF
TRBV28	NA	TRBJ1-5	NA	TGTGCCAGCATCGGGGGCGGAAATAGCAATCAGCCCCAGCATTTT	CASIGGGNSNQPQHF
TRBV18	NA	TRBJ2-7	NA	TGTGCCAGCTCACCAGGGACATCTAGCTCCTACGAGCAGTACTTC	CASSPGTSSSYEQYF